Below are 26 T cell receptor beta chains sequenced from a single sample in a study of T cell responses to AZD1222 COVID-19 vaccine. The repertoire was sequenced with immunoSEQ multiplex PCR; TCRdb's copy has only in-frame clones and lacks some. The sample shows 110,000 to 150,000 clones, roughly 92% of them seen only once. This sample comprised peripheral blood, obtained on day 0 of AZD1222 vaccination. The source of these receptors is an adult in good health.

In nucleotides, the CDR3 is TGTGCCTGGAGTAGGAGTAAACCTCAAGAGACCCAGTACTTC. This codes for CAWSRSKPQETQYF. The chain joins TRBV30 to TRBJ2-5; no clear D. V dropped 2 bases and J dropped 2 bases, with 12 bases sitting between them. This CDR3 spans 14 amino acids. The germline V gene has CDR1 GTSNPN and CDR2 SVGIG (reference sequence).

In nucleotides, the CDR3 is TGTGCCAGCAGTTTGGGGACAGGGACAGGAAACACCATATATTTT. This encodes CASSLGTGTGNTIYF. The V and J genes are TRBV28 and TRBJ1-3, with 9 bases that match TRBD1. Germline V gene lookup returns CDR1 MDHEN and CDR2 SYDVKM. The CDR3 covers 15 residues. V lost 3 bases and J lost 4; bases outside the gene matches: 4.

The rearrangement joins TRBV19 to TRBJ1-5, with 8 bases lining up with TRBD1. This CDR3 has 14 amino acids. J lost 4 bases, V lost 6 bases, and 5 bases had no gene match. Germline assignment: CDR1 LNHDA and CDR2 SQIVND (reference sequence). CDR3 in amino acids: CASRRDRPNQPQHF. In DNA, the CDR3 is TGTGCCAGTAGACGGGACAGGCCAAATCAGCCCCAGCATTTT.

The J gene is TRBJ2-7, the V gene TRBV21-1; the tabulated D call, TRBD1, remains unverified against the DNA. TRBV21-1 is given as a pseudogene. This CDR3 spans 18 amino acids. The CDR3 spells CASSKPRWNPIGTYEQYF. As DNA, the CDR3 is TGTGCCAGCAGCAAACCCAGGTGGAACCCGATCGGCACCTACGAGCAGTACTTC.

This rearrangement joins TRBV7-8 to TRBJ2-7; D perhaps matches TRBD1 (6 bases). This CDR3 region has 16 residues. V was pared by 5 bases and J by 1 base, with 18 bases between. The germline V gene encodes CDR1 SGHVS and CDR2 FQNEAQ. CDR3 bases: TGTGCCAGCAGCCACCATTTCCTTGGACAGTCCTACGAGCAGTACTTC. Protein sequence: CASSHHFLGQSYEQYF.

The CDR3 loop reads CASSESLTYEQYF. The CDR3 DNA follows: TGCGCCAGCAGTGAGTCTCTCACCTACGAGCAGTACTTC. The chain is built from TRBV10-1 and TRBJ2-7; D ambiguous. Germline lookup yields CDR1 WNHNN and CDR2 SYGVQD (reference sequence). The V end was cut by 0 bases, the J end by 2 bases, with 5 bases between. CDR3 length: 13 amino acids.

This sequence joins TRBV10-3 and TRBJ2-4, with TRBD2 matching 13 bases. The V and J ends lost 5 bases and 1 base, in that order; junction bases with no gene match: 8. Germline loops: CDR1 ENHRY, CDR2 SYGVKD. The CDR3 sequence is 18 residues long. The chain's CDR3 is CAISPETSGRRAKNIQYF. DNA of the CDR3: TGTGCCATCAGTCCTGAGACTAGCGGGAGGAGGGCCAAAAACATTCAGTACTTC.

This clone was observed a few times. The chain couples TRBV5-6 to TRBJ1-2; no firm D call. The CDR3 runs 13 residues. Trimming took 1 base from V and 6 from J, leaving 10 bases between them. The germline CDR1 and CDR2 sequences are SGHDT and YYEEEE. CDR3 amino acids: CASSLTHLHGYTF. DNA for the CDR3: TGTGCCAGCAGCTTGACTCATCTCCATGGCTACACCTTC.

The CDR3 spells CASSSTGYGETQYF. CDR3 DNA: TGTGCCAGCAGTTCCACAGGGTACGGAGAGACCCAGTACTTC. The chain is built from TRBV28 and TRBJ2-5; D is possibly TRBD1 (6 bases). The germline V gene encodes CDR1 MDHEN and CDR2 SYDVKM. V shed 4 bases and J shed 4 bases, with 13 bases lying between them. The CDR3 sequence is 14 residues long.

The chain recombines TRBV9 with TRBJ1-1, with a tentative D call TRBD1 (5 bases). The CDR3 consists of 14 residues. Trimming removed 0 bases from V and 0 bases from J, with 6 bases in between. The germline gives CDR1 SGDLS, CDR2 YYNGEE. The DNA for the CDR3 is TGTGCCAGCAGCGTAGCAGGGCTGAACACTGAAGCTTTCTTT. This codes for CASSVAGLNTEAFF.

This chain links TRBV10-3 with TRBJ2-3; no definite D call. Trimming pared 8 bases from V and 1 base from J, leaving 7 bases between. Germline-derived CDR1 and CDR2 are ENHRY and SYGVKD. The CDR3 extends over 12 amino acids. The CDR3 nucleotides are TGTGCCATCCGGCAACGCACAGATACGCAGTATTTT. It codes for CAIRQRTDTQYF.

This clone occurred a few times. This chain joins TRBV7-9 and TRBJ2-6, with 7 bases lining up with TRBD1. J was trimmed by 1 base and V by 5 bases; bases with no gene match: 2. The CDR3 has 15 residues. Germline CDR1 is SEHNR and CDR2 is FQNEAQ (reference sequence). The CDR3 DNA reads TGTGCCAGCAGCCAGACAGGGTCTGGGGCCAACGTCCTGACTTTC. Amino acid sequence: CASSQTGSGANVLTF.

The rearrangement links TRBV7-2 to TRBJ2-1; maybe TRBD1 (5 bases). The CDR3 length is 17 residues. Germline values: CDR1 SGHTA, CDR2 FQGNSA. Trimming removed 1 base from V and 0 bases from J, with 13 bases in between. The CDR3 reads CASSLGVVGLSYNEQFF. In DNA form, the CDR3 reads TGTGCCAGCAGCTTAGGCGTCGTGGGGCTCTCCTACAATGAGCAGTTCTTC.

This clone was seen only once. V and J are TRBV9 and TRBJ2-3; TRBD1 matches at 9 bases. After removal of 5 bases from V and 3 bases from J, the junction contained 7 bases not matched to a gene. From germline, CDR1 is SGDLS and CDR2 YYNGEE. The CDR3 loop spans 15 amino acids. The CDR3 DNA is TGTGCCAGCAGAAAACGTGGGACAGGGACAGATACGCAGTATTTT. It specifies CASRKRGTGTDTQYF.

V usage is TRBV30 and J usage is TRBJ1-4; 7 bases line up with TRBD1. This CDR3 contains 15 residues. The trim removed 3 bases at V and 6 bases at J, leaving 10 bases unmatched. CDR1 is GTSNPN, CDR2 SVGIG, per germline (reference sequence). The chain's CDR3 is CAWSATQGPDEKLFF. As DNA, the CDR3 is TGTGCCTGGAGCGCGACACAGGGGCCAGATGAAAAACTGTTTTTT.

The V and J genes are TRBV6-5 and TRBJ1-3; no clear D. Germline V gene lookup returns CDR1 MNHEY and CDR2 SVGAGI. V lost 2 bases and J lost 8, with 4 bases in between. The CDR3 covers 11 residues. The CDR3 reads CASSYIDTIYF. The CDR3 nucleotides read TGTGCCAGCAGTTACATTGACACCATATATTTT.

This chain connects TRBV11-2 to TRBJ2-7, with no clear D. Germline V CDR1 and CDR2: SGHAT, FQNNGV. Trimming removed 3 bases at V and 9 bases at J, with 18 bases between. The CDR3 has 14 residues. CDR3 sequence: CASSFRADLNGQYF. In DNA, the CDR3 is TGTGCCAGCAGCTTCCGGGCCGACCTAAACGGGCAGTACTTC.

This clone was observed a single time. The chain uses TRBV5-4 and TRBJ2-3; tentatively, D is TRBD2 (6 bases). V dropped 1 base and J dropped 4 bases, with 7 bases sitting between them. The CDR3 spans 13 residues. Germline CDR1 reads SGHNT; CDR2 reads YYREEE (reference sequence). The CDR3 DNA reads as TGTGCCAGCAGCTTGCCGGGAGCAGATACGCAGTATTTT. Encoded protein: CASSLPGADTQYF.

The chain recombines TRBV25-1 with TRBJ1-3; a weak D match, TRBD1 (5 bases). The V gene's germline CDR1 is MGHDK and CDR2 SYGVNS. CDR3 length equals 15 residues. V gave up 1 base and J gave up 6 bases, with 13 bases separating them. The CDR3 nucleotides are TGTGCCAGCAGTGAATCAGGGCCGAACAAAAACACCATATATTTT. Encoded protein: CASSESGPNKNTIYF.

The gene calls are TRBV27 and TRBJ2-5; D uncertain. Germline V gene sequence: CDR1 MNHEY, CDR2 SMNVEV (reference sequence). CDR3 size: 9 residues. The V end was cut by 6 bases, the J end by 7 bases, with 3 bases between. The CDR3 loop is CASRGTQYF. The CDR3 DNA follows: TGTGCCAGCAGGGGGACCCAGTACTTC.

This rearrangement joins TRBV19 to TRBJ1-1; tentative D call: TRBD1 (6 bases). The V and J ends lost 6 bases and 0 bases respectively, with 14 bases between them. The germline CDR1 and CDR2 sequences are LNHDA and SQIVND (reference sequence). There are 15 residues in the CDR3. CDR3 DNA sequence: TGTGCCAGTAGGGGCCGACAGGCATTGAACACTGAAGCTTTCTTT. It encodes CASRGRQALNTEAFF. The full variable domain, its missing parts supplied by reference TRBV19 and TRBJ1-1, is DGGITQSPKYLFRKEGQNVTLSCEQNLNHDAMYWYRQDPGQGLRLIYYSQIVNDFQKGDIAEGYSVSREKKESFPLTVTSAQKNPTAFYLCASRGRQALNTEAFFGQGTRLTVV.

The chain combines TRBV29-1 with TRBJ2-5; D is perhaps TRBD2 (7 bases). CDR3 size: 13 residues. The germline V gene has CDR1 SQVTM and CDR2 ANQGSEA. V was pared by 7 bases and J by 4 bases, with 16 bases between. The CDR3 spells CSARGGAAETQYF. CDR3 sequence (DNA): TGCAGCGCCCGAGGGGGGGCCGCAGAGACCCAGTACTTC.

On this clone itself: One end of the junction fails to match germline, which may point to a read error. The chain carries TRBV19 and TRBJ2-1; 8 nucleotides line up with TRBD1. Per germline, CDR1 LNHDA and CDR2 SQIVND (reference sequence). The CDR3 runs to 14 residues. Written as DNA, the CDR3 is TGTGCCAGTAGTAGATCAGGGGGCTACTATGAGCAGTTCTTC. As protein: CASSRSGGYYEQFF. The full variable domain, in which reference TRBV19 and TRBJ2-1 provide the parts outside the CDR3, is DGGITQSPKYLFRKEGQNVTLSCEQNLNHDAMYWYRQDPGQGLRLIYYSQIVNDFQKGDIAEGYSVSREKKESFPLTVTSAQKNPTAFYLCASSRSGGYYEQFFGPGTRLTVL.

The CDR3 sequence is CASSQDQGSLAVREQYF. The CDR3 DNA is TGCGCCAGCAGCCAAGATCAGGGCAGCCTCGCAGTTCGCGAGCAGTACTTC. This rearrangement joins TRBV4-1 to TRBJ2-7, with TRBD1 as a possible D gene (5 bases). Germline CDR1 is MGHRA and CDR2 is YSYEKL. The CDR3 is 17 residues long. The V end was cut by 0 bases, the J end by 6 bases, with 21 bases between.

The V call is TRBV5-1, the J call TRBJ1-2; D uncertain. There are 14 residues in the CDR3. CDR1 and CDR2 (germline): SGHRS, YFSETQ. Trimming left V 0 bases short and J 8 bases short, with 14 bases between. For the CDR3, the DNA is TGCGCCAGCAGCTTGGCCAACATGGTTGGCGGCTACACCTTC. Residues: CASSLANMVGGYTF.

CDR3 coding DNA: TGTGCCAGCTCTCCTACCATCGGGGGGGAGCAGTACTTC. Translation: CASSPTIGGEQYF. The genes are TRBV18 and TRBJ2-7, with 7 bases identical to TRBD2. The V and J ends lost 6 bases and 7 bases, in that order; junction bases with no gene match: 9. The CDR3 has 13 residues. Germline V CDR1 and CDR2: KGHSH, LQKENI.